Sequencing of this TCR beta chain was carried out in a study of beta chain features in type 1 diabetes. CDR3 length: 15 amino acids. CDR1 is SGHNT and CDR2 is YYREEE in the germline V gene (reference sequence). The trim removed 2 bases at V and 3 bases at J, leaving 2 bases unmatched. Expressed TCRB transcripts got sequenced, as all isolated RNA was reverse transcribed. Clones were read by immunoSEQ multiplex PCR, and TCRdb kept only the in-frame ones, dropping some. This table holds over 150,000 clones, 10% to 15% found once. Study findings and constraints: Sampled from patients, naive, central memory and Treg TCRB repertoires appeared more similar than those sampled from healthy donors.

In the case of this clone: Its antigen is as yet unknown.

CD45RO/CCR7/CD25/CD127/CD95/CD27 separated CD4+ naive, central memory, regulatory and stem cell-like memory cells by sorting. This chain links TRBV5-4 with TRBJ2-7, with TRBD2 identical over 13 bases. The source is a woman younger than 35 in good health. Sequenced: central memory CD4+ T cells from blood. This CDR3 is CASSFRTSGSYEQYF. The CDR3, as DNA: TGTGCCAGCAGCTTCCGGACTAGCGGGAGCTACGAGCAGTACTTC.